This T cell receptor (beta chain) was recorded in a study of cytomegalovirus exposure and HLA in healthy donors. General study results and limits: Upon later analysis, HLA-associated TCR beta chains proved more clonally expanded than other, equally common chains. Data from an earlier analysis indicated that most TCR beta V segments were productive either about 90% or about 30% of the time. Later analysis identified several of the most significant clusters that appeared linked to common viral pathogens.

About this clone itself: The antigen remains undetermined.

The CDR3 runs to 13 residues. The V end was cut by 0 bases, the J end by 14 bases, with 11 bases between. Per the germline V gene, CDR1 is ENHRY and CDR2 is SYGVKD. PCR was performed using 60 Vbeta and 13 Jbeta primers. Produced via immunoSEQ multiplex PCR; TCRdb's table is partial and in-frame only. The sample has about 150,000 clones, about 61% seen once. The sequenced material came from PBMCs. The receptor was isolated from a male donor in good health and CMV-seronegative. V usage is TRBV10-3 and J usage is TRBJ1-6, with D maybe TRBD1 (6 bases). For the CDR3, the DNA is TGTGCCATCAGTGAGTCGAAGGGGGAAACCCTCCACTTT. Its protein is CAISESKGETLHF.